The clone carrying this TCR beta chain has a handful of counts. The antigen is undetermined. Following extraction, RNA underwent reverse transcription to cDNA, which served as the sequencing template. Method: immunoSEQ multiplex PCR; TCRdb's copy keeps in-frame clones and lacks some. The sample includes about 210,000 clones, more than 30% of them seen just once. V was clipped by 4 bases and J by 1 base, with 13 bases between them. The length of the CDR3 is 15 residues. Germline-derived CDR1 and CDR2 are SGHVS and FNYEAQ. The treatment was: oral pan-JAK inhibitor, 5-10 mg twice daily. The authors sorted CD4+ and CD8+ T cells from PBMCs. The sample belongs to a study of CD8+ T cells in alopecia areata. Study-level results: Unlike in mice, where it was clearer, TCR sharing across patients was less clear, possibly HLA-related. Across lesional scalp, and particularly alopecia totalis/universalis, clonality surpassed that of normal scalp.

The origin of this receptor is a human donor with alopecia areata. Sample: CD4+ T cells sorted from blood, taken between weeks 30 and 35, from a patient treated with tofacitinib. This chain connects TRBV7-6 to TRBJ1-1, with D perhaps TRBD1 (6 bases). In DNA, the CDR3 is TGTGCCAGCAGCTCTACGGGACAAGCGAACACTGAAGCTTTCTTT. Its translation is CASSSTGQANTEAFF.